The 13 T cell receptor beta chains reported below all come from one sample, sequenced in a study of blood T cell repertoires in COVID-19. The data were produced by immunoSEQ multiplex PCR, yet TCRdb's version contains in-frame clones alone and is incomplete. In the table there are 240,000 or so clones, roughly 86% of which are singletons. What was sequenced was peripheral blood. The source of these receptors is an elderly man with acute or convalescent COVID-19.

The CDR3 is CAIEGSSSYEQYF. The CDR3 DNA follows: TGTGCCATCGAGGGTAGTTCGTCCTACGAGCAGTACTTC. The chain couples TRBV6-5 to TRBJ2-7; maybe TRBD2 (5 bases). Trimming took 10 bases from V and 1 from J, leaving 14 bases between them. This CDR3 has 13 residues. From germline, CDR1 is MNHEY and CDR2 SVGAGI.

Here the CDR3 reads CASSPGPRDEQFF. DNA of the CDR3: TGTGCCAGCTCACCAGGGCCCAGGGATGAGCAGTTCTTC. The chain uses TRBV18 and TRBJ2-1; D possibly corresponds to TRBD1 (5 bases). The CDR3 loop spans 13 amino acids. The germline V gene encodes CDR1 KGHSH and CDR2 LQKENI. Trimming shortened V by 2 bases and J by 8 bases, and 10 bases separated the two germline ends.

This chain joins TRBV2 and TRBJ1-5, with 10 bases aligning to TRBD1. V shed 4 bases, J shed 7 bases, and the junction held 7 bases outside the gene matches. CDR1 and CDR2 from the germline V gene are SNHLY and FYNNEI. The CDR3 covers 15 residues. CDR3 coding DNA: TGTGCCAGCAGTGGTTGGACAGGGGGGTTGCAGCCCCAGCATTTT. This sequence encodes CASSGWTGGLQPQHF.

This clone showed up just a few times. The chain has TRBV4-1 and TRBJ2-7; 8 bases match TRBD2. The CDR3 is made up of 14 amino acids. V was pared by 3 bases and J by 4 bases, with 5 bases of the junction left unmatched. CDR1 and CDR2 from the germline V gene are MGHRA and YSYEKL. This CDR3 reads CASSQGTRDYEQYF. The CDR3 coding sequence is TGCGCCAGCAGCCAGGGGACTAGAGATTACGAGCAGTACTTC.

As DNA, the CDR3 is TGTGCCAGCAGTGAAGCCATGAGCTCCTATAATTCACCCCTCCACTTT. This translates into CASSEAMSSYNSPLHF. The rearrangement joins TRBV6-1 to TRBJ1-6; D call uncertain. Germline values: CDR1 MNHNS, CDR2 SASEGT. Deletions cut 0 bases from V and 0 bases from J, with 6 bases between. The CDR3 is made up of 16 amino acids.

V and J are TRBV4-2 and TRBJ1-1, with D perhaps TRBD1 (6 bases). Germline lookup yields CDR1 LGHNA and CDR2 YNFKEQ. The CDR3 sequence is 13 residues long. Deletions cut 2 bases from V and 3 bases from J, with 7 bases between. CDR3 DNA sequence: TGTGCCAGCAGCCAATCAGGGGACACTGAAGCTTTCTTT. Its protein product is CASSQSGDTEAFF.

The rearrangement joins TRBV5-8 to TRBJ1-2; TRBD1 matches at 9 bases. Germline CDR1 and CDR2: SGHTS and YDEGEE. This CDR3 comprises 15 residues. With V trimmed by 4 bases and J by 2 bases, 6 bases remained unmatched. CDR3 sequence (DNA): TGTGCCAGCAGCCTCACAGGGGGCTGGAACTATGGCTACACCTTC. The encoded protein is CASSLTGGWNYGYTF.

The CDR3 region has the DNA TGTGCCAGCAGCCATCAGGGGTTTGCGTACTTC. Protein: CASSHQGFAYF. The rearrangement uses TRBV3-1 (or the pseudogene TRBV3-2) and TRBJ2-4; weak D call: TRBD1 (6 bases). The CDR3 has 11 residues. CDR1 LGHDT and CDR2 YNNKEL come from the germline V gene (reference sequence). V was trimmed by 3 bases and J by 15 bases, leaving 12 bases between them.

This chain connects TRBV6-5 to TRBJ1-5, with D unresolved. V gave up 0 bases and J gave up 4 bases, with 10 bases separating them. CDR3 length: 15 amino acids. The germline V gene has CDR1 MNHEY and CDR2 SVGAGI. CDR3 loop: CASSYSSAGNQPQHF. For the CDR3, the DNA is TGTGCCAGCAGTTACTCGTCGGCGGGGAATCAGCCCCAGCATTTT.

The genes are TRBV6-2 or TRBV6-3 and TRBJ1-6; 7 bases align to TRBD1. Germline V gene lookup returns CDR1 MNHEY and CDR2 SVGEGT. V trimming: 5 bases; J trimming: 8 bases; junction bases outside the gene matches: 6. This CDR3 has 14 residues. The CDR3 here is CASSPWDSYSPLHF. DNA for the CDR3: TGTGCCAGCAGTCCCTGGGACAGCTATTCACCCCTCCACTTT.

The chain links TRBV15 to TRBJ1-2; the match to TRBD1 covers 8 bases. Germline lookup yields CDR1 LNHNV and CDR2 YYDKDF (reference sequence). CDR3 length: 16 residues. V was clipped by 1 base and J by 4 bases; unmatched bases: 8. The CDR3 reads CATSRGSRGLFYGYTF. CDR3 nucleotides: TGTGCCACCAGCAGAGGATCCAGGGGGCTATTCTATGGCTACACCTTC.

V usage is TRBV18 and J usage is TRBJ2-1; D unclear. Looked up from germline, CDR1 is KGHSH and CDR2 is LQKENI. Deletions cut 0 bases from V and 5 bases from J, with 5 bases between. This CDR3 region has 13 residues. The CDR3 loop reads CASSPPQNNEQFF. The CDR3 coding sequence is TGTGCCAGCTCACCACCTCAGAACAATGAGCAGTTCTTC.

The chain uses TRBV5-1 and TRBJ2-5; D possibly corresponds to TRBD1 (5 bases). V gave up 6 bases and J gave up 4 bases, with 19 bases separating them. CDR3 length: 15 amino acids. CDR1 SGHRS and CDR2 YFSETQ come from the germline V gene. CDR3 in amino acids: CASTWTTVQRETQYF. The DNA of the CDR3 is TGCGCCAGCACTTGGACAACAGTCCAGAGAGAGACCCAGTACTTC.